This T cell receptor (beta chain) was captured in a study of spatial heterogeneity in lung cancer. The study, taken as a whole, reports: How many expanded intratumoral alpha and beta TCRs were present tracked the tumor mutation count, which was a count of nonsynonymous mutations.

Indicated time point: sample taken at primary tumor resection. Samples came from roughly 72 TRACERx patients with untreated early-stage lung cancer. Whole RNA from tumor, nontumor lung or frozen PBMC was sequenced unsorted. Germline CDR1 reads DFQATT; CDR2 reads SNEGSKA (reference sequence). The CDR3 runs to 14 residues. The V segment lost 6 bases and the J segment 6 bases; nucleotides outside the gene matches: 12. This clonotype ranks as medium-sized. Its matching antigen is unknown. A library prepared for alpha chains yielded this beta chain as an off-target read; its size is of little meaning. Each CDR3 protein gets one entry after TCRdb re-called the 5' RACE reads with MiXCR. The sample holds fewer than 11,000 distinct CDR3 sequences, less than 15% seen once.

This receptor was identified in a male donor with early-stage non-small cell lung cancer. This sequence joins TRBV20-1 and TRBJ1-2, with TRBD1 matching over 8 bases. The source material was lung tumor tissue, sampled at surgery. This CDR3 reads CSAGWTGLLDGYTF. The CDR3 DNA is TGCAGTGCAGGATGGACAGGGTTGCTCGATGGCTACACCTTC.